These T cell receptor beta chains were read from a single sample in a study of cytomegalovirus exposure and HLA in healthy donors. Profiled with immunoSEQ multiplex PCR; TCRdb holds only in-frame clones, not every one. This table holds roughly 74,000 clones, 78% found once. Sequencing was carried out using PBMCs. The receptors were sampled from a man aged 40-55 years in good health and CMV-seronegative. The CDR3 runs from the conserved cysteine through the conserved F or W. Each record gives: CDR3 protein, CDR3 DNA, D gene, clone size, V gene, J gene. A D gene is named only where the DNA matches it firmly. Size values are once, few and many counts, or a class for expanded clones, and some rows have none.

CASSLRESSGGSYEQYF	TGTGCCAGCAGCTTAAGGGAGTCTAGCGGGGGTTCCTACGAGCAGTACTTC	TRBD2	-	TRBV7-3	TRBJ2-7
CATSRPGTASYEQYF	TGTGCCACCAGCAGACCCGGGACAGCATCCTACGAGCAGTACTTC	TRBD1	-	TRBV15	TRBJ2-7
CASSDLGNQPQHF	TGTGCCAGCAGTGATCTTGGCAATCAGCCCCAGCATTTT	-	-	TRBV2	TRBJ1-5
CASSSPLEGLYNEQFF	TGTGCCAGCAGTTCTCCACTAGAGGGACTATACAATGAGCAGTTCTTC	TRBD2	few	TRBV2	TRBJ2-1
CASSPGFNRGGTEAFF	TGTGCCAGCTCACCCGGATTCAACAGGGGGGGAACTGAAGCTTTCTTT	TRBD1	-	TRBV18	TRBJ1-1
CASSASQETQYF	TGTGCCAGCAGCGCATCACAAGAGACCCAGTACTTC	-	few	TRBV9	TRBJ2-5
CASSLGLANEQFF	TGTGCCAGCAGCTTGGGACTAGCGAATGAGCAGTTCTTC	TRBD2	-	TRBV11-1	TRBJ2-1
CASSYSEGYEQYF	TGTGCCAGCAGTTACTCAGAGGGATACGAGCAGTACTTC	-	-	TRBV6-6	TRBJ2-7
CASSSGGGNQPQHF	TGTGCCAGCAGCTCAGGAGGAGGGAATCAGCCCCAGCATTTT	-	-	TRBV7-9	TRBJ1-5
CASTPSRDPYRGDTQYF	TGTGCCAGTACTCCCTCCCGGGACCCCTACAGGGGGGATACGCAGTATTTT	TRBD1	-	TRBV19	TRBJ2-3
CASSPTGIYGYTF	TGTGCCAGCAGCCCCACGGGAATCTATGGCTACACCTTC	-	few	TRBV28	TRBJ1-2
CASSLEDRVFRTQYF	TGTGCCAGCAGCTTAGAGGACAGGGTCTTTCGGACCCAGTACTTC	TRBD1	-	TRBV7-9	TRBJ2-5
CASSLTGRSTEAFF	TGTGCCAGCAGTTTAACAGGACGGAGCACTGAAGCTTTCTTT	-	-	TRBV28	TRBJ1-1
CASRPTGVIPNEQFF	TGTGCCAGCAGGCCAACAGGGGTAATTCCAAATGAGCAGTTCTTC	TRBD1	-	TRBV6-5	TRBJ2-1
CSVEGDRTYNEQFF	TGCAGCGTTGAGGGGGACAGAACCTACAATGAGCAGTTCTTC	TRBD1	-	TRBV29-1	TRBJ2-1
CATSGVTGDGYTF	TGTGCCACCTCGGGAGTTACCGGTGATGGCTACACCTTC	-	once	TRBV19	TRBJ1-2
CASSLTTQGYEQYF	TGCGCCAGCAGCTTGACTACCCAGGGGTACGAGCAGTACTTC	-	-	TRBV5-1	TRBJ2-7
CAISTRTTYEQYF	TGTGCCATCAGTACACGGACTACCTACGAGCAGTACTTC	-	-	TRBV10-3	TRBJ2-7
CASSSPGGRSSYEQYF	TGTGCCAGCAGCTCCCCCGGGGGGCGCAGTTCCTACGAGCAGTACTTC	-	-	TRBV5-6	TRBJ2-7
CASSADSMETQYF	TGTGCCAGCAGTGCCGACAGTATGGAGACCCAGTACTTC	-	once	TRBV2	TRBJ2-5
CVSSIDGQGSGANVLTF	TGTGTCAGTAGTATAGACGGACAGGGCTCTGGGGCCAACGTCCTGACTTTC	TRBD1	-	TRBV19	TRBJ2-6
CASSLGAGARPEQFF	TGTGCCAGCAGCTTAGGAGCGGGAGCGCGTCCTGAGCAGTTCTTC	TRBD2	-	TRBV5-5	TRBJ2-1
CASSPNRGSGNEQFF	TGTGCCAGCAGCCCCAACAGGGGTAGTGGCAATGAGCAGTTCTTC	TRBD1	-	TRBV11-2	TRBJ2-1
CASSYRQMGNTIYF	TGTGCCAGCAGTTATAGACAGATGGGAAACACCATATATTTT	-	-	TRBV6-1	TRBJ1-3
CAISDGARSSYNEQFF	TGTGCCATCAGTGATGGGGCCCGAAGCTCCTACAATGAGCAGTTCTTC	-	-	TRBV10-3	TRBJ2-1
CASSIGRGYEQYF	TGTGCCAGTAGTATAGGTAGGGGCTACGAGCAGTACTTC	-	-	TRBV19	TRBJ2-7
CASSLTGADEQYF	TGTGCCAGCAGCCTGACAGGGGCGGACGAGCAGTACTTC	TRBD1	-	TRBV11-3	TRBJ2-7
CASSPGTSGSTIDTQYF	TGTGCCAGCAGTCCCGGGACTAGCGGGAGTACGATAGATACGCAGTATTTT	TRBD2	-	TRBV9	TRBJ2-3
CASSPWTGDLTEAFF	TGTGCCAGCAGTCCTTGGACAGGAGACCTCACTGAAGCTTTCTTT	TRBD1	-	TRBV28	TRBJ1-1
CAISDYRGQSSYNEQFF	TGTGCCATCAGTGATTACAGAGGGCAGAGCTCCTACAATGAGCAGTTCTTC	-	-	TRBV10-3	TRBJ2-1
CASSYSAGGYEQYF	TGTGCCAGCAGTTACTCGGCGGGGGGGTACGAGCAGTACTTC	TRBD2	few	TRBV6-5	TRBJ2-7
CASSLLAGKYNEQFF	TGTGCCAGCAGTTTACTAGCGGGAAAATACAATGAGCAGTTCTTC	TRBD2	-	TRBV28	TRBJ2-1
CASSPEGTVNIQYF	TGCGCCAGCAGCCCCGAGGGGACAGTGAACATTCAGTACTTC	TRBD1	-	TRBV5-1	TRBJ2-4
CAWSGAGGEQFF	TGTGCCTGGAGCGGGGCAGGGGGTGAGCAGTTCTTC	TRBD1	-	TRBV30	TRBJ2-1
CASSNGGRSTDTQYF	TGTGCCAGTAGTAATGGGGGCAGGAGCACAGATACGCAGTATTTT	-	-	TRBV19	TRBJ2-3